Reported below is one TCR beta chain. Alongside a J-beta primer mix, a sample-barcoded 5' primer served in a second PCR lasting about 7 to 11 cycles. MiXCR, run by TCRdb on the 5' RACE reads, gives a single entry per CDR3 protein. The top ten hold 25% to 35% of the sample, which has about 680,000 distinct CDR3 sequences, roughly 50% seen once. The record originates from a study of blood T cells in healthy people across ages. Germline trimming cut 6 bases from V and 6 bases from J; bases unmatched to any gene: 20. Germline CDR1 reads SNHLY; CDR2 reads FYNNEI. This CDR3 is 20 amino acids long. The receptor was derived from a woman aged 55-70 years in good health. Sequencing input: blood. This rearrangement joins TRBV2 to TRBJ2-1; 13 bases are shared with TRBD2. The CDR3 sequence is CASRAGVGRRTSGSGNEQFF. For the CDR3, the DNA is TGTGCCAGCAGAGCTGGAGTGGGTCGTAGGACTAGCGGGAGTGGCAATGAGCAGTTCTTC.